The 27 T cell receptor beta chains below were found in one sample sequenced in a study of T cells in Graves' hyperthyroidism and ophthalmopathy. TCR beta CDR3 region amplification was performed from RNA transcripts. First-round RT-PCR with HTBI primers amplified the TCR CDR3 region. A single record per CDR3 protein comes from TCRdb applying MiXCR to the multiplex PCR reads. The table records 500,000 to 800,000 distinct CDR3 sequences, roughly 14% of them present only once. Specimen: blood. All receptors come from a woman aged 50 to 60 with Graves' ophthalmopathy.

The chain is built from TRBV7-3 and TRBJ2-7, with TRBD2 identical over 10 bases. Germline V lookup: CDR1 SGHTA, CDR2 FQGTGA. The CDR3 extends over 14 amino acids. After removal of 5 bases from V and 6 bases from J, the junction contained 7 bases not matched to a gene. CDR3 residues: CASSRSGGSVEQYF. CDR3 in DNA: TGTGCCAGCAGCCGTAGCGGGGGGTCGGTCGAGCAGTACTTC. Drawing the rest from reference TRBV7-3 and TRBJ2-7, the complete variable domain is GAGVSQTPSNKVTEKGKYVELRCDPISGHTALYWYRQSLGQGPEFLIYFQGTGAADDSGLPNDRFFAVRPEGSVSTLKIQRTERGDSAVYLCASSRSGGSVEQYFGPGTRLTVT.

As to this clonotype: Given a much more abundant clone one base away, this may be a read error. The genes are TRBV7-2 and TRBJ1-2, with 9 bases that match TRBD1. With 1 base clipped from V and 5 bases from J, the junction kept 8 bases outside the gene matches. Germline CDR1 reads SGHTA; CDR2 reads FQGNSA. The CDR3 length is 16 residues. The chain's CDR3 is CASSLVRTGEGYGYTF. The CDR3 DNA reads as TGTGCCAGCAGCTTAGTCCGGACAGGGGAAGGGTATGGCTACACCTTC.

There are many counts of this clonotype. The V gene is TRBV29-1, the J gene TRBJ1-1; the D gene is possibly TRBD1 (6 bases). This CDR3 has 15 residues. Germline V gives CDR1 SQVTM, CDR2 ANQGSEA. Trimming took 5 bases from V and 3 from J, leaving 19 bases between them. This CDR3 reads CSVQLTGPRDTEAFF. CDR3 DNA: TGCAGCGTTCAGTTGACAGGCCCGAGGGACACTGAAGCTTTCTTT.

This clonotype was recorded at least ten times. The V and J genes are TRBV7-8 and TRBJ2-3; 14 bases are shared with TRBD2. This CDR3 contains 17 residues. The germline V gene has CDR1 SGHVS and CDR2 FQNEAQ. With 5 bases clipped from V and 4 bases from J, the junction kept 8 bases outside the gene matches. This chain's CDR3 is CASSLRLAGGNADTQYF. The CDR3 coding sequence is TGTGCCAGCAGCCTTCGACTAGCGGGAGGGAATGCAGATACGCAGTATTTT. Using reference TRBV7-8 and TRBJ2-3 for the parts outside the CDR3, the full variable domain is GAGVSQSPRYKVAKRGQDVALRCDPISGHVSLFWYQQALGQGPEFLTYFQNEAQLDKSGLPSDRFFAERPEGSVSTLKIQRTQQEDSAVYLCASSLRLAGGNADTQYFGPGTRLTVL.

This clonotype came up many times. The V and J genes are TRBV7-8 and TRBJ2-3, with 7 positions matching TRBD2. Germline V gene lookup returns CDR1 SGHVS and CDR2 FQNEAQ. V lost 1 base to trimming and J lost 1 base; unmatched junction nucleotides: 5. The CDR3 sequence is 16 residues long. CDR3 in amino acids: CASSLERLAGTDTQYF. For the CDR3, the DNA is TGTGCCAGCAGCTTAGAACGCCTAGCGGGCACAGATACGCAGTATTTT.

Many counts were recorded for this clonotype. The rearrangement uses TRBV28 and TRBJ1-5; no reliable D call. The CDR3 has 16 residues. Germline V gives CDR1 MDHEN, CDR2 SYDVKM. V lost 7 bases and J lost 0, with 16 bases in between. Written as DNA, the CDR3 is TGTGCCAGCACCGAGGAAGGGAGGACTAGCAATCAGCCCCAGCATTTT. Translating gives CASTEEGRTSNQPQHF.

The V call is TRBV12-3 or TRBV12-4, the J call TRBJ2-7; no reliable D call. The CDR3 covers 13 residues. Trimming took off 6 bases at V and 7 bases at J, with 16 bases between the two ends. The DNA for the CDR3 is TGTGCCAGCAGGTCGACACTCTCCTGGGAGCAGTACTTC. The encoded protein is CASRSTLSWEQYF.

The chain employs TRBV29-1 and TRBJ1-2; 7 bases are shared with TRBD1. Germline trimming cut 3 bases from V and 4 bases from J; bases unmatched to any gene: 5. CDR1 and CDR2 from the germline V gene are SQVTM and ANQGSEA. This CDR3 contains 13 residues. The CDR3 DNA follows: TGCAGCGTTGAGCAGGGGGTTGTCTATGGCTACACCTTC. Protein sequence: CSVEQGVVYGYTF.

This clonotype appeared many times. CDR3 DNA: TGTGCCTGGAGCCCTGGGACTAGCGGAAACCAAGAGACCCAGTACTTC. Its translation: CAWSPGTSGNQETQYF. This chain links TRBV30 with TRBJ2-5, with 11 bases matching TRBD2. Germline CDR1 reads GTSNPN; CDR2 reads SVGIG (reference sequence). The V segment lost 3 bases and the J segment 0 bases; nucleotides outside the gene matches: 6. The CDR3 spans 16 residues.

The CDR3 bases are TGCGCCAGCAGCCAAGAGCTCAGGGAAACGGATACGCAGTATTTT. Amino acids: CASSQELRETDTQYF. The chain couples TRBV4-3 to TRBJ2-3; tentatively, D is TRBD1 (5 bases). CDR1 and CDR2 from the germline V gene are LGHNA and YSLEER. V shed 0 bases and J shed 6 bases, with 13 bases lying between them. This CDR3 has 15 residues.

This clonotype was recorded many times. The chain uses TRBV28 and TRBJ2-7, with 7 bases aligning to TRBD2. With 8 bases clipped from V and 3 bases from J, the junction kept 10 bases outside the gene matches. Germline V gives CDR1 MDHEN, CDR2 SYDVKM. The length of the CDR3 is 14 residues. The CDR3 bases are TGTGCCAGCTTAGGTTGGACTAGAGACTACGAGCAGTACTTC. Translation gives CASLGWTRDYEQYF. Based on the CDR3 plus reference TRBV28 and TRBJ2-7, the full variable domain is DVKVTQSSRYLVKRTGEKVFLECVQDMDHENMFWYRQDPGLGLRLIYFSYDVKMKEKGDIPEGYSVSREKKERFSLILESASTNQTSMYLCASLGWTRDYEQYFGPGTRLTVT.

This clonotype was observed a handful of times. The chain has TRBV28 and TRBJ1-4; D may be TRBD1 (6 bases). Trimming left V 5 bases short and J 0 bases short, with 10 bases between. This CDR3 contains 15 residues. In germline, CDR1 is MDHEN, CDR2 SYDVKM. Here the CDR3 DNA reads TGTGCCAGCAGTATCGGACAGACAACTAATGAAAAACTGTTTTTT. This sequence encodes CASSIGQTTNEKLFF.

This clonotype was observed many times. This chain joins TRBV7-2 and TRBJ2-7; D is possibly TRBD2 (6 bases). Trimming left V 5 bases short and J 0 bases short, with 14 bases between. CDR3 length equals 15 residues. The germline gives CDR1 SGHTA, CDR2 FQGNSA. CDR3 in amino acids: CASSASGRNSYEQYF. In DNA form, the CDR3 reads TGTGCCAGCAGCGCAAGCGGGCGAAACTCCTACGAGCAGTACTTC.

This clonotype showed up many times. The rearrangement uses TRBV28 and TRBJ1-5; D not certain. CDR1 and CDR2 from the germline V gene are MDHEN and SYDVKM. The CDR3 runs 13 residues. V shed 5 bases and J shed 2 bases, with 7 bases lying between them. The CDR3 DNA sequence: TGTGCCAGCAGTCCGGAAGGCAATCAGCCCCAGCATTTT. It translates to CASSPEGNQPQHF.

The chain carries TRBV10-3 and TRBJ2-7, with 12 nucleotides matching TRBD1. Germline CDR1 ENHRY, CDR2 SYGVKD. V gave up 8 bases and J gave up 5 bases; unmatched junction bases: 7. The CDR3 consists of 14 residues. The CDR3 DNA is TGTGCCATCGGCCGGGACAGGGGGCTCCACGAGCAGTACTTC. Encoded protein: CAIGRDRGLHEQYF.

There are many counts of this clonotype. V usage is TRBV5-1 and J usage is TRBJ2-2, with D possibly matching TRBD1 (6 bases). Trimming removed 4 bases from V and 6 bases from J, with 10 bases in between. The CDR3 spans 13 residues. Per the germline V gene, CDR1 is SGHRS and CDR2 is YFSETQ. The CDR3 bases are TGCGCCAGCAGCACCAACAGGGCCGGGGAGCTGTTTTTT. This codes for CASSTNRAGELFF.

This clonotype was picked up many times. This chain links TRBV7-3 with TRBJ1-6; 7 positions match TRBD1. The CDR3 totals 14 residues. V lost 5 bases and J lost 5; bases outside the gene matches: 3. Germline values: CDR1 SGHTA, CDR2 FQGTGA. CDR3 nucleotides: TGTGCCAGCAGCAGGGACAGTAATAATTCACCCCTCCACTTT. This encodes CASSRDSNNSPLHF. Variable domain in full (rest from reference TRBV7-3 and TRBJ1-6): GAGVSQTPSNKVTEKGKYVELRCDPISGHTALYWYRQSLGQGPEFLIYFQGTGAADDSGLPNDRFFAVRPEGSVSTLKIQRTERGDSAVYLCASSRDSNNSPLHFGNGTRLTVT.

The chain uses TRBV27 and TRBJ2-7; D may be TRBD1 (6 bases). With 5 bases removed from V and 2 bases from J, the gap between germline ends came to 16 bases. CDR3 size: 15 residues. Germline V gene sequence: CDR1 MNHEY, CDR2 SMNVEV (reference sequence). DNA for the CDR3: TGTGCCAGCAGTCCGACAGGTGGCTGGACCTACGAGCAGTACTTC. This sequence encodes CASSPTGGWTYEQYF.

The gene calls are TRBV6-2 or TRBV6-3 and TRBJ2-1; 8 bases align to TRBD1. The ends lost 6 bases at V and 7 bases at J; junction bases unmatched: 8. The CDR3 totals 14 residues. CDR1 and CDR2 from the germline V gene are MNHEY and SVGEGT. The CDR3 sequence: CASRPRTGWNEQFF. In DNA form, the CDR3 reads TGTGCCAGCAGACCCCGGACAGGGTGGAATGAGCAGTTCTTC.

The rearrangement links TRBV20-1 to TRBJ1-5; D gene ambiguous. In germline, CDR1 is DFQATT, CDR2 SNEGSKA (reference sequence). This CDR3 contains 13 residues. Between the trimmed V and J ends, which lost 3 bases and 3 bases, there was a span of 9 bases. The DNA for the CDR3 is TGCAGTGCTAGCCCGGACTTCAATCAGCCCCAGCATTTT. Encoded protein: CSASPDFNQPQHF.

The V call is TRBV29-1, the J call TRBJ2-2, with TRBD2 matching over 7 bases. The trim removed 7 bases at V and 0 bases at J, leaving 2 bases unmatched. CDR1 is SQVTM and CDR2 is ANQGSEA in the germline V gene. This CDR3 region has 13 residues. The CDR3 spells CSASGPNTGELFF. The CDR3 DNA sequence: TGCAGCGCTAGCGGACCGAACACCGGGGAGCTGTTTTTT.

This clonotype showed up many times. The rearrangement links TRBV2 to TRBJ1-1; perhaps TRBD1 as D (6 bases). Between the trimmed V and J ends, which lost 10 bases and 4 bases, there was a span of 10 bases. CDR3 size: 11 residues. Germline V gene sequence: CDR1 SNHLY, CDR2 FYNNEI. For the CDR3, the DNA is TGTGCCATCGGAGGGGGCACTGAAGCTTTCTTT. The encoded protein is CAIGGGTEAFF.

This clonotype was picked up a small number of times. The chain links TRBV13 to TRBJ2-7, with D maybe TRBD1 (6 bases). V was clipped by 0 bases and J by 7 bases, with 10 bases between them. Germline loops: CDR1 PRHDT, CDR2 FYEKMQ (reference sequence). This CDR3 spans 13 amino acids. CDR3 DNA: TGTGCCAGCAGCTTAGGTGACAGGCGAGAGCAGTACTTC. Its protein product is CASSLGDRREQYF.

This clonotype has only a few counts. The chain links TRBV20-1 to TRBJ2-3; TRBD2 is a possible D gene (5 bases). CDR3 size: 14 residues. Looked up from germline, CDR1 is DFQATT and CDR2 is SNEGSKA (reference sequence). V was pared by 3 bases and J by 8 bases, with 18 bases between. The CDR3 region is CSARDPAVSGTQYF. DNA of the CDR3: TGCAGTGCTAGGGACCCAGCGGTATCTGGTACGCAGTATTTT.

This clonotype has just one count. The V gene is TRBV4-1, the J gene TRBJ1-2, with D perhaps TRBD1 (6 bases). Trimming stripped 0 bases from V and 2 bases from J, with 16 bases between. This CDR3 region has 17 residues. In germline, CDR1 is MGHRA, CDR2 YSYEKL. The DNA of the CDR3 is TGCGCCAGCAGCCAAGAATTGGAAGACAGGACCAACTATGGCTACACCTTC. This sequence encodes CASSQELEDRTNYGYTF.

The table lists this clonotype with many counts. The gene calls are TRBV20-1 and TRBJ2-7; TRBD2 matches 8 bases. Germline V lookup: CDR1 DFQATT, CDR2 SNEGSKA (reference sequence). The V segment lost 1 base and the J segment 2 bases; nucleotides outside the gene matches: 1. The length of the CDR3 is 13 residues. The chain's CDR3 is CSARAGGPYEQYF. For the CDR3, the DNA is TGCAGTGCTAGAGCGGGAGGGCCCTACGAGCAGTACTTC.

This clonotype occurred a few times. The CDR3 sequence: CASSYAIYEQYF. In nucleotides, the CDR3 is TGTGCCAGCAGTTACGCCATCTACGAGCAGTACTTC. The rearrangement uses TRBV6-2 or TRBV6-3 and TRBJ2-7; no definite D call. There are 12 residues in the CDR3. CDR1 MNHEY and CDR2 SVGEGT come from the germline V gene. Trimming took off 2 bases at V and 3 bases at J, with 5 bases between the two ends.